These 14 T cell receptor beta chains were all obtained from the same sample, sequenced in a study of blood T cell repertoires in COVID-19. Here immunoSEQ multiplex PCR was the method, and the copy in TCRdb shows in-frame clones only, minus some. The repertoire has about 78,000 clones, 86% of them found once; the top ten carry roughly 5%. Sample: peripheral blood. Source of these receptors: a middle-aged man with active or convalescent COVID-19.

The chain has TRBV11-2 and TRBJ1-4; D is possibly TRBD1 (5 bases). Per the germline V gene, CDR1 is SGHAT and CDR2 is FQNNGV. V was shortened by 0 bases and J by 4 bases, with 12 bases between the two germline ends. CDR3 size: 16 residues. The CDR3 here is CASSLDRQGNNEKLFF. The DNA for the CDR3 is TGTGCCAGCAGCTTAGATCGCCAGGGTAATAATGAAAAACTGTTTTTT.

The sample holds a few counts of this clone. This chain uses TRBV4-1 with TRBJ1-3; D ambiguous. Per germline, CDR1 MGHRA and CDR2 YSYEKL. This CDR3 has 12 residues. V was trimmed by 8 bases and J by 0 bases, leaving 5 bases between them. CDR3 nucleotide sequence: TGCGCCAGCTCCCGCTCTGGAAACACCATATATTTT. Encoded protein: CASSRSGNTIYF.

The chain is built from TRBV27 and TRBJ2-3; 7 bases fit TRBD2. The V segment lost 6 bases and the J segment 2 bases; nucleotides outside the gene matches: 11. Germline CDR1 is MNHEY and CDR2 is SMNVEV (reference sequence). This CDR3 spans 16 amino acids. CDR3 sequence: CASSTRAGTYTDTQYF. CDR3 in DNA: TGTGCCAGCAGCACTCGAGCGGGGACTTACACAGATACGCAGTATTTT.

The chain employs TRBV11-2 and TRBJ2-4; D not resolved. In germline, CDR1 is SGHAT, CDR2 FQNNGV. The CDR3 spans 12 residues. Trimming removed 4 bases at V and 5 bases at J, with 6 bases between. The CDR3 spells CASSSGENIQYF. The DNA of the CDR3 is TGTGCCAGCAGCTCCGGAGAAAACATTCAGTACTTC.

Regarding this clone: Other nucleotide sequences from this sample produce the same CDR3. The J gene is TRBJ2-5, the V gene TRBV7-2; 10 nucleotides line up with TRBD2. This CDR3 region has 14 residues. The germline CDR1 and CDR2 sequences are SGHTA and FQGNSA. V lost 3 bases to trimming and J lost 5 bases; unmatched junction nucleotides: 3. The CDR3 spells CASSFSGGTETQYF. CDR3 DNA sequence: TGTGCCAGCAGCTTTAGCGGGGGGACGGAGACCCAGTACTTC.

V gene TRBV7-2 combines with J gene TRBJ2-7; D call uncertain. The germline CDR1 and CDR2 sequences are SGHTA and FQGNSA. V lost 10 bases and J lost 1, with 8 bases in between. This CDR3 has 11 residues. Here the CDR3 reads CATTKSYEQYF. CDR3 nucleotides: TGTGCCACCACTAAGTCCTACGAGCAGTACTTC.

V and J are TRBV5-1 and TRBJ1-1, with 12 bases lining up with TRBD1. V lost 2 bases, J lost 11 bases, and 13 bases stayed unmatched. This CDR3 is built from 16 residues. Germline CDR1 SGHRS, CDR2 YFSETQ. The CDR3 sequence is CASSFTSGTGGESAFF. Here the CDR3 DNA reads TGCGCCAGCAGCTTCACCTCTGGGACAGGGGGCGAGTCGGCTTTCTTT.

The genes are TRBV18 and TRBJ2-7; 12 bases align to TRBD1. The CDR3 sequence is 15 residues long. From germline, CDR1 is KGHSH and CDR2 LQKENI. The ends lost 4 bases at V and 6 bases at J; junction bases unmatched: 7. The CDR3 region is CASSLPGQGALEQYF. CDR3 nucleotide sequence: TGTGCCAGCTCACTCCCGGGACAGGGGGCTCTCGAGCAGTACTTC. The complete variable domain, with remaining parts taken from reference TRBV18 and TRBJ2-7, reads NAGVMQNPRHLVRRRGQEARLRCSPMKGHSHVYWYRQLPEEGLKFMVYLQKENIIDESGMPKERFSAEFPKEGPSILRIQQVVRGDSAAYFCASSLPGQGALEQYFGPGTRLTVT.

This chain uses TRBV5-1 with TRBJ2-3; tentatively, D is TRBD1 (6 bases). The ends were cut back, 8 bases at V and 2 bases at J, with 18 bases in the middle. Germline CDR1 is SGHRS and CDR2 is YFSETQ. CDR3 length equals 15 residues. The CDR3 spells CASSGGQFPTDTQYF. CDR3 coding DNA: TGCGCCAGTAGTGGAGGACAGTTTCCCACAGATACGCAGTATTTT.

This clone appeared a few times. Other DNA sequences in the sample encode the same CDR3. The V call is TRBV27, the J call TRBJ1-1; D is undetermined. CDR1 is MNHEY and CDR2 is SMNVEV in the germline V gene (reference sequence). Trimming left V 4 bases short and J 1 base short, with 7 bases between. The CDR3 covers 13 residues. CDR3 bases: TGTGCCAGCAGTTCCTTTCGGAACACTGAAGCTTTCTTT. Encoded protein: CASSSFRNTEAFF.

The chain carries TRBV6-5 and TRBJ1-1, with 7 bases lining up with TRBD1. The CDR3 loop spans 14 amino acids. In germline, CDR1 is MNHEY, CDR2 SVGAGI. J gave up 0 bases and V 6 bases, and 4 bases lay outside the gene matches. CDR3 sequence reads: CASRTGYLNTEAFF. DNA for the CDR3: TGTGCCAGCAGGACAGGGTACTTGAACACTGAAGCTTTCTTT.

This clone was counted a single time. J is TRBJ1-2 and V is TRBV10-3; unclear D gene. This CDR3 comprises 16 residues. Trimming left V 0 bases short and J 0 bases short, with 11 bases between. Per the germline V gene, CDR1 is ENHRY and CDR2 is SYGVKD. CDR3 DNA sequence: TGTGCCATCAGTGAGTCGTTAACTTCTGCTAACTATGGCTACACCTTC. Translating it yields CAISESLTSANYGYTF.

This clone turned up a few times. V gene TRBV7-9 combines with J gene TRBJ1-1, with D possibly TRBD1 on 5 matching bases. This CDR3 spans 15 amino acids. From germline, CDR1 is SEHNR and CDR2 FQNEAQ (reference sequence). Trimming took 7 bases from V and 0 from J, leaving 15 bases between them. The CDR3 reads CASKSFLTVNTEAFF. The DNA of the CDR3 is TGTGCCAGCAAATCTTTTCTGACAGTGAACACTGAAGCTTTCTTT.

The count of this clone is one. The chain has TRBV9 and TRBJ1-3; D not resolved. CDR3 length: 16 residues. V lost 0 bases and J lost 0, with 10 bases in between. The germline V gene encodes CDR1 SGDLS and CDR2 YYNGEE. The CDR3 is CASSVATLNSGNTIYF. CDR3 DNA: TGTGCCAGCAGCGTAGCTACGCTGAACTCTGGAAACACCATATATTTT.